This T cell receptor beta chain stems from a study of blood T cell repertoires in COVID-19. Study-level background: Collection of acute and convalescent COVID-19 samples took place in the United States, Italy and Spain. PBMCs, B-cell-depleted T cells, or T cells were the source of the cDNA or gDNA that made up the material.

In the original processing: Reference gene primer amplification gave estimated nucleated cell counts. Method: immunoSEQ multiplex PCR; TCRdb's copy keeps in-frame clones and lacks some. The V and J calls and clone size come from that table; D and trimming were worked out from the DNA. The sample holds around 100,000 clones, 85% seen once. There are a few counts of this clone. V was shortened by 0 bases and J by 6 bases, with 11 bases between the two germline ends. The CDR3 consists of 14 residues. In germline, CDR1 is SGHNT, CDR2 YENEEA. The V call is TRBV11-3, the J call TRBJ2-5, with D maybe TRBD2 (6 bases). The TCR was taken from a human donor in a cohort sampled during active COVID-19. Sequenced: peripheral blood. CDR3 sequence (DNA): TGTGCCAGCAGCTTAGAGGCTAGCGAAAAGACCCAGTACTTC. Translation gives CASSLEASEKTQYF.